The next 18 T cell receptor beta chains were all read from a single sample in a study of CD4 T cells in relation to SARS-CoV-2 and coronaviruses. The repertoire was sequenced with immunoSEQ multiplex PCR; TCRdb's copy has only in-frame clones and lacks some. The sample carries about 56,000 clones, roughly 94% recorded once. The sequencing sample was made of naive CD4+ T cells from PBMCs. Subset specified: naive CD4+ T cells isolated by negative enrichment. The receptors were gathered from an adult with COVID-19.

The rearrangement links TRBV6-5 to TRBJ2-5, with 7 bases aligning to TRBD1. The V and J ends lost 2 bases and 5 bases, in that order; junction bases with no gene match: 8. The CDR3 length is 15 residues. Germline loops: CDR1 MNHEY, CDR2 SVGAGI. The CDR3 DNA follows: TGTGCCAGCAGTTACATTGGACAGGCCCAGGAGACCCAGTACTTC. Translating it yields CASSYIGQAQETQYF.

CDR3 DNA: TGCGCCAGCAGCCCCGGGGGGGGCTATGAGCAGTTCTTC. Amino acid sequence: CASSPGGGYEQFF. The V call is TRBV5-1, the J call TRBJ2-1; 8 nucleotides align to TRBD2. The junction had 5 bases not matched to a gene; V was cut back by 4 bases and J by 8 bases. This CDR3 region has 13 residues. Germline V gene sequence: CDR1 SGHRS, CDR2 YFSETQ.

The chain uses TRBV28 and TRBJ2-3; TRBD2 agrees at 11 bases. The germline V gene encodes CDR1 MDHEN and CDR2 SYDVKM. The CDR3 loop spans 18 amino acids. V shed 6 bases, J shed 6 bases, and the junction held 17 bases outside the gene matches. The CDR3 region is CASSPSGLAVTRMDTQYF. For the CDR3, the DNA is TGTGCCAGCAGCCCCTCGGGACTAGCGGTTACCCGGATGGATACGCAGTATTTT.

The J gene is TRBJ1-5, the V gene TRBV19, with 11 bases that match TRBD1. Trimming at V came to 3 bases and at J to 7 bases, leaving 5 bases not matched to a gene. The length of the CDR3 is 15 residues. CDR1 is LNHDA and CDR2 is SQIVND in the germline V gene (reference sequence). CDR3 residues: CASSITGTGGQPQHF. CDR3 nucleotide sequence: TGTGCCAGTAGTATTACCGGGACAGGGGGGCAGCCCCAGCATTTT. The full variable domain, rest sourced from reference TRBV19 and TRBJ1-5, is DGGITQSPKYLFRKEGQNVTLSCEQNLNHDAMYWYRQDPGQGLRLIYYSQIVNDFQKGDIAEGYSVSREKKESFPLTVTSAQKNPTAFYLCASSITGTGGQPQHFGDGTRLSIL.

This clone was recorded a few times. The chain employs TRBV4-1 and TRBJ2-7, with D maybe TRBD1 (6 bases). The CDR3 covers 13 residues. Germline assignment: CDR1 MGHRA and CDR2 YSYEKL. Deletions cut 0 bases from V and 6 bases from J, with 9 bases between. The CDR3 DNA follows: TGCGCCAGCAGCCAAGATCGGGACACCGAGCAGTACTTC. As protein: CASSQDRDTEQYF.

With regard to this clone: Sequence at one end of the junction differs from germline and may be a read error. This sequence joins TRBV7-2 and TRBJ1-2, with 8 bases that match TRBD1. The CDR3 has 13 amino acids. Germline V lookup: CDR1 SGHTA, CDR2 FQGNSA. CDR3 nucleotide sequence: TGTGCCAGCAGCAGGACAGGGAACTTTGGCTACACCTTC. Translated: CASSRTGNFGYTF.

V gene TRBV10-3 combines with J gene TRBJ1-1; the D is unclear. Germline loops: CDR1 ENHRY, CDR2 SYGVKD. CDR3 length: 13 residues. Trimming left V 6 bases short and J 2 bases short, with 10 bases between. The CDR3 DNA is TGTGCCATCAGAGATTCCGGTAACACTGAAGCTTTCTTT. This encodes CAIRDSGNTEAFF.

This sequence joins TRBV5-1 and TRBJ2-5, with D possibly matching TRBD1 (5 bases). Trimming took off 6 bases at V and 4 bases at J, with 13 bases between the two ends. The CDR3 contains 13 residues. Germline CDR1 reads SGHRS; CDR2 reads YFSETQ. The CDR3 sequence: CASNVITGETQYF. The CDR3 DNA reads TGCGCCAGCAACGTGATAACAGGAGAGACCCAGTACTTC.

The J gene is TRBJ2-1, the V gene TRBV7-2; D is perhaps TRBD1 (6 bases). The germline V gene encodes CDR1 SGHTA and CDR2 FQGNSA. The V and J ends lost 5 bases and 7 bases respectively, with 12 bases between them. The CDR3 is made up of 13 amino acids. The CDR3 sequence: CASSAQGLNEQFF. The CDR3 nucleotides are TGTGCCAGCAGCGCCCAGGGGTTGAATGAGCAGTTCTTC.

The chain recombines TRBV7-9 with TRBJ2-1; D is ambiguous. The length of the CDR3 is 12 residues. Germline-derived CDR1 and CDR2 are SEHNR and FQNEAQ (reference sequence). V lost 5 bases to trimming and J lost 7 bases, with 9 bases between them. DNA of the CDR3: TGTGCCAGCAGCCTTCCGAGGAATGAGCAGTTCTTC. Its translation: CASSLPRNEQFF.

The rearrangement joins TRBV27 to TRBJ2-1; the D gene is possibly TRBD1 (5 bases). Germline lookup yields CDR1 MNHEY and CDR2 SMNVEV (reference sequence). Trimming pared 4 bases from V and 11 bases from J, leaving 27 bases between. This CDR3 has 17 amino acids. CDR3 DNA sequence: TGTGCCAGCAGTTATGGGGCTATTTCCTTGCCCCAAAAAAAGCAGTTCTTC. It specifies CASSYGAISLPQKKQFF.

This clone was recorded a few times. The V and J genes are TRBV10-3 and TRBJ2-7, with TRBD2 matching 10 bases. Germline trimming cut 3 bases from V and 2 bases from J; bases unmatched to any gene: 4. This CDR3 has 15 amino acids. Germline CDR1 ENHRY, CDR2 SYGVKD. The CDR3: CAISDSSGRAYEQYF. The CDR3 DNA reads TGTGCCATCAGTGATTCCAGCGGGAGGGCCTACGAGCAGTACTTC.

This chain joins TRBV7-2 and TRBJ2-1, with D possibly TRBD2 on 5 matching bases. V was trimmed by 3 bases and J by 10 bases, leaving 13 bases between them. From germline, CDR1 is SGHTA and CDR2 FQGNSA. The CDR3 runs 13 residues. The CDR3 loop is CASSLGYPGEQFF. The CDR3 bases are TGTGCCAGCAGCTTGGGTTATCCGGGGGAGCAGTTCTTC.

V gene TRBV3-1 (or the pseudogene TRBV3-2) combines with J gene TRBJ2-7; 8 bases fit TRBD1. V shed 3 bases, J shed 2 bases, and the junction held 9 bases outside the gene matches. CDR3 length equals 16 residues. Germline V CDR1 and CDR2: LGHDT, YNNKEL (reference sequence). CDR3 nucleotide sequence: TGTGCCAGCAGCCAGGCCCTCGGGACAGGAACCTACGAGCAGTACTTC. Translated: CASSQALGTGTYEQYF.

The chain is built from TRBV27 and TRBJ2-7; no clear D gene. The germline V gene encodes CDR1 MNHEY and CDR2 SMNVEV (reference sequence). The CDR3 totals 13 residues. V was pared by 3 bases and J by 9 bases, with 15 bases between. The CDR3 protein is CASSFLLPKGQYF. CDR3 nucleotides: TGTGCCAGCAGTTTCCTCCTCCCCAAGGGGCAGTACTTC.

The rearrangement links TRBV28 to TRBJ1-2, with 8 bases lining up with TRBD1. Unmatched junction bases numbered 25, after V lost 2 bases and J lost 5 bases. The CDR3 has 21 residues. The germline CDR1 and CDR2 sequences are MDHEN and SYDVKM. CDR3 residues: CASSLNFRRPEWTGFYYGYTF. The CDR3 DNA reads TGTGCCAGCAGTTTAAATTTTCGGAGGCCTGAGTGGACAGGGTTTTATTATGGCTACACCTTC.

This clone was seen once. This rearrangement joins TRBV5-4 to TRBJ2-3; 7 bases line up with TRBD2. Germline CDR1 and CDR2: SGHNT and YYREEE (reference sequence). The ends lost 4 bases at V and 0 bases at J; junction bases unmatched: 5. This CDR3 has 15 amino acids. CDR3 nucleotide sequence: TGTGCCAGCAGCCCAAAGCGGGACAGCACAGATACGCAGTATTTT. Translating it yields CASSPKRDSTDTQYF.

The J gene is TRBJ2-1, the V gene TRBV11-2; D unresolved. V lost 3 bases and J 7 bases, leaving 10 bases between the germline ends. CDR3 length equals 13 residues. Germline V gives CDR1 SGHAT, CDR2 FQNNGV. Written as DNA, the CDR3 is TGTGCCAGCAGCTTTAGATCTCTGAATGAGCAGTTCTTC. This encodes CASSFRSLNEQFF.